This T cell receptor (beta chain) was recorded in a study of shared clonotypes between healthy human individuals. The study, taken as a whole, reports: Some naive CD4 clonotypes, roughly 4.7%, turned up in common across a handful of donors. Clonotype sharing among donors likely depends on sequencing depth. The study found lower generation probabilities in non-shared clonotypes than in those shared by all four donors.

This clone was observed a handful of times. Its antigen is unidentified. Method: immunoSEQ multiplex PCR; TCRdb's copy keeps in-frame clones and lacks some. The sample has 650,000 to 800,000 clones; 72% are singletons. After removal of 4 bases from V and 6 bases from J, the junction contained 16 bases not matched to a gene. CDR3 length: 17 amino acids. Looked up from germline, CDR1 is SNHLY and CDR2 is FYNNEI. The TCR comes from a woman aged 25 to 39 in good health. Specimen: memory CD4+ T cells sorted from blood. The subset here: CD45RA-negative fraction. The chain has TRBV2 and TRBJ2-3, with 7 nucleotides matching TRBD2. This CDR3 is CASSVTGTTKPWDTQYF. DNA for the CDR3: TGTGCCAGCAGTGTAACCGGGACTACCAAGCCCTGGGATACGCAGTATTTT.